The clone carrying this TCR beta chain was found a few times. The antigen is not known. Each CDR3 protein is one row after TCRdb ran MiXCR on the RT-PCR reads. The sample records hundreds of thousands of distinct CDR3 sequences, approximately 10% being singletons. Germline-derived CDR1 and CDR2 are SEHNR and FQNEAQ (reference sequence). With 5 bases removed from V and 7 bases from J, the gap between germline ends came to 18 bases. This CDR3 has 14 amino acids. The source of the sample is a study of response to subunit inactivated influenza vaccine. Points from the study as a whole: The authors offered the suggestion that each seasonal influenza vaccination recruits few new T cells.

The TCR comes from a man over 45 who received an inactivated influenza vaccine. Specimen: PBMCs from blood, collected roughly 45 days after vaccination. V and J are TRBV7-9 and TRBJ2-7; a possible D gene is TRBD1 (6 bases). CDR3 region: CASSGPQGPWEQYF. CDR3 in DNA: TGTGCCAGCAGCGGTCCTCAGGGGCCGTGGGAGCAGTACTTC.